The following is a TCR beta chain sequence with its context. The method, 5' RACE with UMI labels, was used to prepare the TRB cDNA libraries. TCRdb processed the 5' RACE reads again and assigns one entry to each CDR3 protein, with no DNA. This sample contains roughly 40,000 distinct CDR3 sequences. These data come from a study of CXCR3-negative and CXCR3-positive naive CD8 T cells. The CDR3 is made up of 12 amino acids. Per germline, CDR1 PRHDT and CDR2 FYEKMQ (reference sequence). The rearrangement links TRBV13 to TRBJ1-1; as DNA is missing, the TRBD1 call by TCRdb cannot be tested. The sequencing sample was made of naive CXCR3- CD8+ T cells from blood. Subset specified: CD45RO-CCR7+CD27+CD95- naive CD8+ T cells lacking CXCR3 (TNR3-). The clonotype comes from a human donor in good health. Some clones in this sample may be carry-over from other donors' samples. The chain's CDR3 is CASSPQGREAFF.